This T cell receptor (beta chain) comes out of a study of vaccination and CD4 T cells after COVID-19. Study-level points and caveats: Median numbers of SARS-CoV-2-reactive clonotypes increased from about 20 to 38 (not a significant change).

The count of this clonotype is one. Antigen unknown. With V trimmed by 6 bases and J by 0 bases, 7 bases remained unmatched. The CDR3 is made up of 15 amino acids. Treatment meaning: roughly 10-day PBMC culture with coronavirus spike peptide pools or control peptides (ViraFEST assay). Researchers used the Oncomine TCR Beta short-read assay to sequence DNA from cultured CD4+ T cells. TCRdb ran MiXCR on the PCR reads and lists one entry per CDR3 protein. The data contain about 19,000 distinct CDR3 sequences, around 58% of them singletons. This clonotype was obtained from a human donor who had recovered from COVID-19. The source material was CD4+ T cells from blood, cultured in vitro. This rearrangement joins TRBV12-3 or TRBV12-4 to TRBJ2-7; 8 bases map to TRBD1. Written as DNA, the CDR3 is TGTGCCAGCAGCCCCAGGGGGCCTAGCTCCTACGAGCAGTACTTC. Translated: CASSPRGPSSYEQYF.